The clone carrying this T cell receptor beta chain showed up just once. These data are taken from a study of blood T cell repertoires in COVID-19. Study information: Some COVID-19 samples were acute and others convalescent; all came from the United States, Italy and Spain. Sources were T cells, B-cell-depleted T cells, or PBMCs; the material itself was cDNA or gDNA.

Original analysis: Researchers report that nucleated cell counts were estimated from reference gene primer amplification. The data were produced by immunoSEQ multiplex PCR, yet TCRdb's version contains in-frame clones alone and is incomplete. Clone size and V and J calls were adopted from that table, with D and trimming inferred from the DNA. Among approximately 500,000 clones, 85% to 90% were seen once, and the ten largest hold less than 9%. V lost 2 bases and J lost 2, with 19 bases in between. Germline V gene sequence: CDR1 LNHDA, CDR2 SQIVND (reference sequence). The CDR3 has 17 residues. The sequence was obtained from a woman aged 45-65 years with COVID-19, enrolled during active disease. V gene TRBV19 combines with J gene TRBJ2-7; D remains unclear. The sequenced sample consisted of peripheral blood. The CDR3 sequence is CASSITQGVHRAYEQYF. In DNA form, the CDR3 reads TGTGCCAGTAGTATAACCCAAGGAGTCCACCGGGCCTACGAGCAGTACTTC.